This T cell receptor (beta chain) was profiled in a study of blood T cells in healthy people across ages. About the study: Per two T cells, template switching captured roughly one barcoded beta molecule. Study-wide findings and caveats: Across the age range, TCR beta diversity per million T cells fell in a roughly linear way. The study found TCR beta diversity correlated strongly with naive T cell percentage.

The CDR3 covers 13 residues. Trimming removed 3 bases from V and 5 bases from J, with 7 bases in between. This clonotype occurred a few times. The antigen is unknown. With a J-beta primer mix and a sample-barcoded 5' primer, a second PCR ran 7 to 11 cycles. A minimum of 3 million CDR3-containing paired-end reads was obtained for each sample. TCRdb itself ran the 5' RACE reads through MiXCR, one entry per CDR3 protein. In the table there are 1,500,000 or so distinct CDR3 sequences, around 59% of which are singletons. The chain links TRBV12-3 or TRBV12-4 to TRBJ2-2, with D tentatively TRBD1 (5 bases). Sequenced material: blood. The receptor was derived from a man aged 18 to 29 in good health. The CDR3 loop reads CASSFRQTGELFF. Here the CDR3 DNA reads TGTGCCAGCAGTTTTAGACAGACCGGGGAGCTGTTTTTT.